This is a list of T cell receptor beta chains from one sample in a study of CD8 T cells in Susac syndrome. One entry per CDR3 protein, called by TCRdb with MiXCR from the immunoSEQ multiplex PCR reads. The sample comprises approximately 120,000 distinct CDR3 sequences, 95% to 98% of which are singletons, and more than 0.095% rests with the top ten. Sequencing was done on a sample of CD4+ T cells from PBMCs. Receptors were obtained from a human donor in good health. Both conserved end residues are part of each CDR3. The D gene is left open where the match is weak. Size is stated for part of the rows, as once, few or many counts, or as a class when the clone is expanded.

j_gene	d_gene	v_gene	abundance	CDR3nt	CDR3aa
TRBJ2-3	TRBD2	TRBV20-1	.	TGCAGTGCTAGCCGGACTAGCGGTCACACAGATACGCAGTATTTT	CSASRTSGHTDTQYF
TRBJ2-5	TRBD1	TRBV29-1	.	TGCAGCGTTAGAGGGGGCCTGGGGGAGACCCAGTACTTC	CSVRGGLGETQYF
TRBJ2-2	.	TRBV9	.	TGTGCCAGCGAAAGACAGACAAACACCGGGGAGCTGTTTTTT	CASERQTNTGELFF
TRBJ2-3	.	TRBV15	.	TGTGCCACCAGGGGACCTCGCGAGAGCACAGATACGCAGTATTTT	CATRGPRESTDTQYF
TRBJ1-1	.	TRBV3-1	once	TGTGCCAGCAGCCATGGGGTGGCGGGCACTGAAGCTTTCTTT	CASSHGVAGTEAFF
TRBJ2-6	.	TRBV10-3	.	TGTGCCATCAGCCGGGACTGGAGCTCTGGGGCCAACGTCCTGACTTTC	CAISRDWSSGANVLTF
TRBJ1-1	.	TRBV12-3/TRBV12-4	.	TGTGCCAGCAGTCCGGAAAGGGTAGCTTTCTTT	CASSPERVAFF
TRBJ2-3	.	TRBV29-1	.	TGCAGCGTTAAACAACCCGGGCAGGGTGCGGAAGATACGCAGTATTTT	CSVKQPGQGAEDTQYF
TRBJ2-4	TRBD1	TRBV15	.	TGTGCCACCAGCACCCGGACAGGGGGCATTGGGGCCAAAAACATTCAGTACTTC	CATSTRTGGIGAKNIQYF
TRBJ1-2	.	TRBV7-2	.	TGTGCCAGCAGCTTGCAGGGCAAGAACTATGGCTACACCTTC	CASSLQGKNYGYTF
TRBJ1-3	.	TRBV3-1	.	TGTGCCAGCAGCCAAGGGGAACCCTCTGGAAACACCATATATTTT	CASSQGEPSGNTIYF
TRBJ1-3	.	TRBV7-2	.	TGTGCCAGCAGCCGCCGGGAACAGGGAGAGGGCACCATATATTTT	CASSRREQGEGTIYF
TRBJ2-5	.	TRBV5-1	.	TGCGCCAGCACGTCGGTGGTGGAGTACCAAGAGACCCAGTACTTC	CASTSVVEYQETQYF
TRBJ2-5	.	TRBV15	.	TGTGCCACCAGCAGGGGGATCGGGGAGACCCAGTACTTC	CATSRGIGETQYF
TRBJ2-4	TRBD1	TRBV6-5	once	TGTGCCAGCAGTTCCCTGACAGGGGCCAAAAACATTCAGTACTTC	CASSSLTGAKNIQYF
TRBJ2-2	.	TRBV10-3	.	TGTGCCACCAGGGACCAGGGGCACACCGGGGAGCTGTTTTTT	CATRDQGHTGELFF
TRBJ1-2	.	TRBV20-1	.	TGCAGTGCCGGCCGGGCAGCCTATGGCTACACCTTC	CSAGRAAYGYTF
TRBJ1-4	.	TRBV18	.	TGTGCCAGCTCACCACGACAGGTTGATGAAAAACTGTTTTTT	CASSPRQVDEKLFF
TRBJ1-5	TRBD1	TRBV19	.	TGTGCCAGACCCGGGACAGGGAGCAATCAGCCCCAGCATTTT	CARPGTGSNQPQHF
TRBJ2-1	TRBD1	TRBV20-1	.	TGCAGTGCTAGAGATGGCTTGACAGGGTTGGATGAGCAGTTCTTC	CSARDGLTGLDEQFF
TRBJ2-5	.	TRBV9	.	TGTGCCAGCAGCGTTGAGCCCACAGCCCAAGAGACCCAGTACTTC	CASSVEPTAQETQYF
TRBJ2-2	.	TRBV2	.	TGTGCCAGCGCCATGGGGGGTAACACCGGGGAGCTGTTTTTT	CASAMGGNTGELFF
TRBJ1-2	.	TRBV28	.	TGTGCCAGCAGTCCCTCCGTAACGGCGTATGGCTACACCTTC	CASSPSVTAYGYTF
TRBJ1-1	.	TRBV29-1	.	TGCAGCGTTGCTGAGAACACTGAAGCTTTCTTT	CSVAENTEAFF
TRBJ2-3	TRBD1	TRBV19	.	TGTGCCAGTAGTACCAGGACAGGAGGCGCAGATACGCAGTATTTT	CASSTRTGGADTQYF
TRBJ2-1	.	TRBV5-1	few	TGCGCCAGCAGCTTGGGGCTGAATGGGCCCGCGGGGAATGAGCAGTTCTTC	CASSLGLNGPAGNEQFF
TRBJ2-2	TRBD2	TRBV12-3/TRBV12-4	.	TGTGCCAGCACCGGGAGGTCCAACACCGGGGAGCTGTTTTTT	CASTGRSNTGELFF
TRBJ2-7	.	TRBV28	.	TGTGCCAGCAGTCCCATCGCTTGGAGCTACGAGCAGTACTTC	CASSPIAWSYEQYF
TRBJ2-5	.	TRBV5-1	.	TGCGCCAGCAGCTTGTGGCCAGGTCAAGAGACCCAGTACTTC	CASSLWPGQETQYF
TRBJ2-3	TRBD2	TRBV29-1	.	TGCAGCGTAACTAGCGGGAGTAGGACAGATACGCAGTATTTT	CSVTSGSRTDTQYF
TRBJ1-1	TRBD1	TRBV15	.	TGTGCCACCAGCGGTCCGGGACAGGGGGCAAGAACTGAAGCTTTCTTT	CATSGPGQGARTEAFF
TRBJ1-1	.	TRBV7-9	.	TGTGCCAGCAGCTTAGGGGGGGGCAGCAACACTGAAGCTTTCTTT	CASSLGGGSNTEAFF
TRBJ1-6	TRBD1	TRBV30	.	TGTGCCTGGAGGGCCGGGACAGGGTGGGTTCCCCTCCACTTT	CAWRAGTGWVPLHF
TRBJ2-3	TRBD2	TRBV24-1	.	TGTGCCACCAGGGAAGCGGGGGGGAGCACAGATACGCAGTATTTT	CATREAGGSTDTQYF
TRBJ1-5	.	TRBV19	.	TGTGCCAGTACCCCCCAGCTGGGCAATCAGCCCCAGCATTTT	CASTPQLGNQPQHF
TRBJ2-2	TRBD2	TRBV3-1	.	TGTGCCAGCAGCCCCGGGACTAGCAACACCGGGGAGCTGTTTTTT	CASSPGTSNTGELFF
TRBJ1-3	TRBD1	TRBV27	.	TGTGCCAGCAGTTCTAAAACAGGGGTGCCTGGAAACACCATATATTTT	CASSSKTGVPGNTIYF
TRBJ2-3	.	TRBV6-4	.	TGTGCCAGCAGTGACAGGAGCAAAGATACGCAGTATTTT	CASSDRSKDTQYF
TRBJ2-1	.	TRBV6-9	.	TGTGCCAGCAGTTATGTAGGGGCGACGAATGAGCAGTTCTTC	CASSYVGATNEQFF
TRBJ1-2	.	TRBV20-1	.	TGCAGTGCTAGAGGCGGAGAGAACTATGGCTACACCTTC	CSARGGENYGYTF
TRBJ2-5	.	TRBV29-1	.	TGCAGCGCTGATAGGCAGGGAAAGACCCAGTACTTC	CSADRQGKTQYF
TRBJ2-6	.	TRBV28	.	TGTGCCAGCAGCCCACTCCTCAGGGGCCTCAGATCTGGGGCCAACGTCCTGACTTTC	CASSPLLRGLRSGANVLTF
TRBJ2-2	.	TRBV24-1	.	TGTGCCACCAGTGATTCCGCCGGGGGCCGGTTCACCGGGGAGCTGTTTTTT	CATSDSAGGRFTGELFF
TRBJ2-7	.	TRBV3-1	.	TGTGCCAGCAGCCAGATGCCGGGACTGCCCTACGAGCAGTACTTC	CASSQMPGLPYEQYF
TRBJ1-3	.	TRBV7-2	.	TGTGCCAGCAGCTTACTTCTCTGGGGAAACACCATATATTTT	CASSLLLWGNTIYF
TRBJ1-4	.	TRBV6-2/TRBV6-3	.	TGTGCCAGCAGCGACAGACCAGAAAAACTGTTTTTT	CASSDRPEKLFF
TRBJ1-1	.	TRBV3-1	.	TGTGCCAGCAGTCTCAAAGGCACTGAAGCTTTCTTT	CASSLKGTEAFF
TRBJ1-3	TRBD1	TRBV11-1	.	TGTGCCAGCAGCTTATTCCGGACAGGGGAAGGAAACACCATATATTTT	CASSLFRTGEGNTIYF
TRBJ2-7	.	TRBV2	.	TGTGCCAGCAGTCTCCACGAGCAGTACTTC	CASSLHEQYF
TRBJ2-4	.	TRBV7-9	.	TGTGCCAGCAGCTTCGGGGGATCTGGGGAAAACATTCAGTACTTC	CASSFGGSGENIQYF
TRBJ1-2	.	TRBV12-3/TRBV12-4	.	TGTGCCAGCAGTACCGGGACCTTCTATGGCTACACCTTC	CASSTGTFYGYTF
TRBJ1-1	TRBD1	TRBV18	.	TGTGCCAGCTCATCGACGACAGGGGAGAACACTGAAGCTTTCTTT	CASSSTTGENTEAFF
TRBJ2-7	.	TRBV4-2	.	TGTGCCAGCAGCCGGAGAGAAAGCGAGCAGTACTTC	CASSRRESEQYF
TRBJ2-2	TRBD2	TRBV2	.	TGTGCCAGCGGCAGGACTAGCGGGGTCACCGGGGAGCTGTTTTTT	CASGRTSGVTGELFF
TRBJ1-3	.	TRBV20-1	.	TGCAGTGCTAGAGAGGTCTCTGGAAACACCATATATTTT	CSAREVSGNTIYF
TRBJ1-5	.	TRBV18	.	TGTGCCAGCTCAGGGTCCGGAGGGGCAAGCAATCAGCCCCAGCATTTT	CASSGSGGASNQPQHF
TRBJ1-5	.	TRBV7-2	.	TGTGCCAGCACCCCGCCGGGGGTAGGAGGGAATCAGCCCCAGCATTTT	CASTPPGVGGNQPQHF